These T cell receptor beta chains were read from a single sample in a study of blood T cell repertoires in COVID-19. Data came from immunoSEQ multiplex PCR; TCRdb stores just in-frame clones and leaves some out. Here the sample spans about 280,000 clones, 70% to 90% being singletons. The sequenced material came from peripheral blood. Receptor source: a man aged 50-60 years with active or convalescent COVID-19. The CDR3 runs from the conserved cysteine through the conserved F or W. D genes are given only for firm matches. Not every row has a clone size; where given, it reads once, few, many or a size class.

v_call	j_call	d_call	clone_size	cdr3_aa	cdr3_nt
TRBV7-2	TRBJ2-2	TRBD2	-	CASSKRGGGRAFGGELFF	TGTGCCAGCAGCAAACGCGGAGGCGGGAGGGCCTTTGGCGGGGAGCTGTTTTTT
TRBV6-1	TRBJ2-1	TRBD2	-	CASSEHLLGTGGRNEQFF	TGTGCCAGCAGTGAGCACCTTCTGGGAACGGGAGGCAGGAATGAGCAGTTCTTC
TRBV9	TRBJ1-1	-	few	CASSVAGRNTEAFF	TGTGCCAGCAGCGTAGCGGGGAGGAACACTGAAGCTTTCTTT
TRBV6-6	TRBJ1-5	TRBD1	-	CASSRGQGNQPQHF	TGTGCCAGCAGCCGCGGACAGGGCAATCAGCCCCAGCATTTT
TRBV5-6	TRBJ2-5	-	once	CASSLLVGQQETQYF	TGTGCCAGCAGCTTGTTAGTCGGACAGCAAGAGACCCAGTACTTC
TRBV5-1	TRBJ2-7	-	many	CASSLAGPYEQYF	TGCGCCAGCAGCTTAGCAGGCCCCTACGAGCAGTACTTC
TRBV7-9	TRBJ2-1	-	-	CASRAGDRAEQFF	TGTGCCAGCAGAGCGGGGGACAGGGCTGAGCAGTTCTTC
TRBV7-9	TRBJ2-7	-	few	CASSQVLVSEQYF	TGTGCCAGCAGCCAAGTACTAGTTAGCGAGCAGTACTTC
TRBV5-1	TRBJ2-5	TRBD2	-	CASSLGLLASRGETQYF	TGCGCCAGCAGCTTAGGCCTACTAGCGTCCCGAGGGGAGACCCAGTACTTC
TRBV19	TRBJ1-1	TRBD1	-	CASSIDQGARTEAFF	TGTGCCAGTAGTATAGATCAGGGGGCGAGAACTGAAGCTTTCTTT
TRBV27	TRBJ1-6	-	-	CAIGVTGSSYNSPLHF	TGTGCCATCGGGGTCACAGGGAGCTCCTATAATTCACCCCTCCACTTT
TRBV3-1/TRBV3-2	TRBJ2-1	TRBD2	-	CASSLTSGSHNEQFF	TGTGCCAGCAGTCTAACTAGCGGGAGTCACAATGAGCAGTTCTTC
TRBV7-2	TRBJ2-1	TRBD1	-	CASSLGQGNEQFF	TGTGCCAGCAGCTTGGGACAGGGGAATGAGCAGTTCTTC